This T cell receptor (beta chain) emerged from a study of blood T cell repertoires in COVID-19. Background on the study: The analysed material was cDNA or gDNA that came from T cells, B-cell-depleted T cells, or PBMCs.

Sequencing was performed with immunoSEQ multiplex PCR; in TCRdb, only in-frame clones are kept and a portion is missing. The sample carries more than 200,000 clones, roughly 89% recorded once. Germline CDR1 is MNHEY and CDR2 is SVGAGI. With 4 bases removed from V and 0 bases from J, the gap between germline ends came to 7 bases. This CDR3 region has 14 residues. Participant age was about 18 to 100 years, and participants resided in 24 US areas. Cohorts were determined from participant-reported clinical history. The sequence came from a young woman with acute COVID-19. The sample comprised PBMCs or T cells enriched from blood (not recorded which). This chain connects TRBV6-5 to TRBJ2-1; D might be TRBD2 (6 bases). CDR3 nucleotide sequence: TGTGCCAGCAGTTTGGGGGGCTCCTACAATGAGCAGTTCTTC. It yields the protein CASSLGGSYNEQFF.